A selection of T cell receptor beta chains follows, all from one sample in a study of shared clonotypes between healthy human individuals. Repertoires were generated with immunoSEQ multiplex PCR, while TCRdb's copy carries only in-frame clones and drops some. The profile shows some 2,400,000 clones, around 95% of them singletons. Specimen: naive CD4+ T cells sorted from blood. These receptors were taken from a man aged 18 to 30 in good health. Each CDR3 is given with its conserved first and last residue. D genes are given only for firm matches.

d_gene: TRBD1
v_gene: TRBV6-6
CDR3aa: CASTNGQVLAKNIQYF

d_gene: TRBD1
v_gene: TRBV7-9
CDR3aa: CASSLARDRGRETQYF

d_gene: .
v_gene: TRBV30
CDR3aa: CAWSRSRTKRDSNQPQHF

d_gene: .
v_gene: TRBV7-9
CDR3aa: CASSPSGTNGYTF

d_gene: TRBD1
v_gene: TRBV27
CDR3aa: CASSADRGTGEQYF

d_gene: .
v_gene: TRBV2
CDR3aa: CASSPGTFNSPLHF

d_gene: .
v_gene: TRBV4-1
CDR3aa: CASRLGGASTDTQYF

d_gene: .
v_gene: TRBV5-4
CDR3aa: CASSLTREGANVLTF

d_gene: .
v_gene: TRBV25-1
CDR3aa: CAAGANVLTF

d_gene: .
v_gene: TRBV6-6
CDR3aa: CASERVGETQYF

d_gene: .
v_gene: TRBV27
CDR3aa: CASSLREAGTEAFF

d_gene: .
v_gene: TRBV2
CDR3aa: CASSEDPGEYYGYTF

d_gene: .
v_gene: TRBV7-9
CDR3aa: CASSPQAAGNNEQFF

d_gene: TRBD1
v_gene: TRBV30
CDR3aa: CAWKGSGGYQPQHF

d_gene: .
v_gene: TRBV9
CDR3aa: CASSSPSGNVGGAQYF

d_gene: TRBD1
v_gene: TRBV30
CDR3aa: CAWSLTGTEDEQYF

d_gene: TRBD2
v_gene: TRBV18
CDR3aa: CASSPGLQDYEQYF

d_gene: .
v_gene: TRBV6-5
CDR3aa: CASSYGGAGSEKLFF

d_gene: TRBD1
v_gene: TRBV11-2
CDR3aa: CASSLDLQGVYEQYF

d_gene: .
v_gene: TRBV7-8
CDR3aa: CASSLVSIRDPYNEQFF

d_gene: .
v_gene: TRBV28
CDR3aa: CASSQRDGLRNEKLFF

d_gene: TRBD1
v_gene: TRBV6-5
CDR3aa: CASATGTATKETQYF

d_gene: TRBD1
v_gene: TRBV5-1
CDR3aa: CASSFGRQGAGETQYF

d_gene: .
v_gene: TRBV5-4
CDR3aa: CASSLDPGSLGSGYTF

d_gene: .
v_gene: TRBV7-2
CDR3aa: CASSLAQGRGSGNTIYF

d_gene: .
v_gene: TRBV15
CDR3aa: CATSRVWGLPSGANVLTF

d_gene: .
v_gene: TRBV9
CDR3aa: CASSPPATEAFF

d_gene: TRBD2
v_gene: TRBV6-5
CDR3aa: CASRGLAGADTQYF

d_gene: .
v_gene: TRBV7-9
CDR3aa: CASSKRQPTQETQYF

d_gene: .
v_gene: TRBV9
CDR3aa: CASSAAGTYSGNTIYF

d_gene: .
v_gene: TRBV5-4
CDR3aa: CASSLGQLQETQYF

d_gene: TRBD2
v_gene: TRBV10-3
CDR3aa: CAISESTGGGTDTQYF

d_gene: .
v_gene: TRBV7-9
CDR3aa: CASSPTSFWPFF

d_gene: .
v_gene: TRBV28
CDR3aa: CASSFGGTGSYEQYF

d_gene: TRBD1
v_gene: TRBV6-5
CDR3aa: CASSRDRDTEAFF

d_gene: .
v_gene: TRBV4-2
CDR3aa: CASSQDLQGGSPLHF

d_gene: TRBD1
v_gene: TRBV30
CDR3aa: CAWTRDRANTGELFF

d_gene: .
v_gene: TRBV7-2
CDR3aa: CASSSTASGQPQHF

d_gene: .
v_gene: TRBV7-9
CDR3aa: CASSLEAHRAVTYGYTF

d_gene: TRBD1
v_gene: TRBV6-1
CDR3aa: CASTHRGRTEAFF

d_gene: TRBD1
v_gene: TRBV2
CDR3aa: CASSFGQGVHEAFF

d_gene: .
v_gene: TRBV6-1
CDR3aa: CASTPGQVSPPEAFF

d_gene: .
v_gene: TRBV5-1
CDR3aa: CASSLAENTEAFF

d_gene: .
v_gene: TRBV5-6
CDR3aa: CASSGTGSGELFF

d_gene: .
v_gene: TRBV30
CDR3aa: CAWSGAQIETQYF

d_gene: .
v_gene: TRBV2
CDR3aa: CASGGGSNQPQHF

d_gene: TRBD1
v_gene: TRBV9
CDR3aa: CASSAQGATTEAFF

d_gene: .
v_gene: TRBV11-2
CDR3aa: CASSFSDKPVYEQYF

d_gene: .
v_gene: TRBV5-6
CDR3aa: CASSFGYSNTGELFF

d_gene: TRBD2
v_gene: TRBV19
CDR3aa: CASTPAGGSYEQYF

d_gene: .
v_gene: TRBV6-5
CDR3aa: CASSHHNEQFF